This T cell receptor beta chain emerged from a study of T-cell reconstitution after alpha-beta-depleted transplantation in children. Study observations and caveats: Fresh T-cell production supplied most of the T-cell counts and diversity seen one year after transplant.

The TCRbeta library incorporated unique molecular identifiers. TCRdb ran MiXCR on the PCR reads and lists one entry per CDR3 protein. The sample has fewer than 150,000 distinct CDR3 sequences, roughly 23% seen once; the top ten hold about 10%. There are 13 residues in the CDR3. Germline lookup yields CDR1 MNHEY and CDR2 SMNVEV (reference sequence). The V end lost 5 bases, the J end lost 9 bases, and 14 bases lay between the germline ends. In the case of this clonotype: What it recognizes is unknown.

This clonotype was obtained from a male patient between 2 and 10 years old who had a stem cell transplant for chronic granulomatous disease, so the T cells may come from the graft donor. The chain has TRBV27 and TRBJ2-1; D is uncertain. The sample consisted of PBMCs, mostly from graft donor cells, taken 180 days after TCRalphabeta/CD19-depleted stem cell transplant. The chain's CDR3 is CASSPPPRSEQFF. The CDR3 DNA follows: TGTGCCAGCAGTCCGCCTCCTAGGTCTGAGCAGTTCTTC.